What follows are 14 T cell receptor beta chains derived from one specimen sequenced in a study of T-cell memory formation after mild COVID-19. TCRdb ran MiXCR on the 5' RACE reads and lists one entry per CDR3 protein. Of about 16,000 distinct CDR3 sequences in the sample, around 25% were seen once. Sequencing was performed on PBMCs or a T cell subset sorted from them (not recorded which). Receptors were obtained from a man younger than 35 who had mild COVID-19 (a few samples of this study predate the infection). Cell type and time point are not known.

This clonotype came up many times. The rearrangement links TRBV3-1 to TRBJ2-2; 8 nucleotides line up with TRBD2. The germline V gene has CDR1 LGHDT and CDR2 YNNKEL (reference sequence). The V segment lost 2 bases and the J segment 3 bases; nucleotides outside the gene matches: 5. The CDR3 has 16 amino acids. This CDR3 is CASSQTGGPDTGELFF. The CDR3 DNA follows: TGTGCCAGCAGCCAAACGGGGGGGCCGGACACCGGGGAGCTGTTTTTT.

This clonotype was counted at least ten times. CDR3 sequence (DNA): TGTGCCAGCAGCCCGGCAGGGGTCGGAAATACGCAGTATTTT. It is translated as CASSPAGVGNTQYF. The rearrangement uses TRBV11-3 and TRBJ2-3; tentatively, D is TRBD1 (6 bases). Germline values: CDR1 SGHNT, CDR2 YENEEA. This CDR3 comprises 14 residues. Trimming removed 5 bases from V and 7 bases from J, with 16 bases in between.

This clonotype was counted only a few times. The V gene is TRBV7-3, the J gene TRBJ1-1; no clear D gene. The germline CDR1 and CDR2 sequences are SGHTA and FQGTGA. Trimming removed 5 bases from V and 11 bases from J, with 15 bases in between. This CDR3 comprises 12 residues. The chain's CDR3 is CASSHTGLRAFF. Here the CDR3 DNA reads TGTGCCAGCAGCCACACCGGGTTGAGGGCTTTCTTT.

This clonotype was detected only a few times. The genes are TRBV27 and TRBJ2-6; 11 bases map to TRBD1. Unmatched junction bases numbered 0, after V lost 8 bases and J lost 0 bases. This CDR3 comprises 15 residues. Germline V gene lookup returns CDR1 MNHEY and CDR2 SMNVEV (reference sequence). The CDR3 DNA reads TGTGCCAGCGGACAGGGGGCCTCTGGGGCCAACGTCCTGACTTTC. Translating gives CASGQGASGANVLTF.

This clonotype turned up a few times. The J gene is TRBJ1-1, the V gene TRBV11-1; D is undetermined. Germline CDR1 reads SGHAT; CDR2 reads FQDESV (reference sequence). The CDR3 has 13 residues. With 1 base removed from V and 5 bases from J, the gap between germline ends came to 8 bases. CDR3 amino acids: CASSLGVWTEAFF. The CDR3 DNA follows: TGTGCCAGCAGCTTAGGAGTTTGGACTGAAGCTTTCTTT.

This clonotype was counted ten times or more. The chain joins TRBV7-6 to TRBJ2-3; D is possibly TRBD1 or TRBD2 (5 bases each). The germline V gene encodes CDR1 SGHVS and CDR2 FNYEAQ. Between the trimmed V and J ends, which lost 4 bases and 4 bases, there was a span of 9 bases. The CDR3 has 13 residues. CDR3 region: CASSWDPPDTQYF. CDR3 coding DNA: TGTGCCAGCAGCTGGGACCCCCCAGATACGCAGTATTTT.

The chain joins TRBV24-1 to TRBJ2-1; TRBD2 agrees at 12 bases. Germline-derived CDR1 and CDR2 are KGHDR and SFDVKD. J lost 9 bases, V lost 3 bases, and 8 bases had no gene match. The CDR3 has 16 residues. This CDR3 reads CATSDPLAGGLSEQFF. CDR3 coding DNA: TGTGCCACCAGTGATCCACTAGCGGGGGGTCTAAGTGAGCAGTTCTTC.

The V gene is TRBV15, the J gene TRBJ1-2, with D tentatively TRBD1 (5 bases). In germline, CDR1 is LNHNV, CDR2 YYDKDF (reference sequence). This CDR3 has 13 amino acids. V was cut by 4 bases and J by 4 bases, with 10 bases left in between. The CDR3 sequence: CATSIGGTYGYTF. The CDR3 coding sequence is TGTGCCACCAGCATAGGAGGGACCTATGGCTACACCTTC.

This clonotype has at least ten counts. The chain employs TRBV5-1 and TRBJ2-7; TRBD1 might be the D (6 bases). This CDR3 has 13 residues. The V end lost 0 bases, the J end lost 6 bases, and 10 bases lay between the germline ends. Germline loops: CDR1 SGHRS, CDR2 YFSETQ. CDR3 sequence (DNA): TGCGCCAGCAGCTTGGTTGGCAGGGGCGAGCAGTACTTC. This translates into CASSLVGRGEQYF.

The table lists this clonotype with many counts. J is TRBJ2-1 and V is TRBV7-3; the D gene is possibly TRBD2 (5 bases). The V end lost 2 bases, the J end lost 5 bases, and 19 bases lay between the germline ends. The V gene's germline CDR1 is SGHTA and CDR2 FQGTGA. The CDR3 runs 17 residues. The CDR3 protein is CASSLGSPVGRNNEQFF. The CDR3 nucleotides are TGTGCCAGCAGCTTAGGGAGCCCCGTTGGTAGGAACAATGAGCAGTTCTTC.

This clonotype was detected many times. The J gene is TRBJ2-5, the V gene TRBV14; 7 nucleotides match TRBD2. This CDR3 has 17 residues. The V gene end was trimmed by 2 bases and the J gene end by 0 bases; junction bases not matched to a gene: 9. The germline V gene has CDR1 SGHDN and CDR2 FVKESK. The CDR3 sequence is CASSQKGGGAYQETQYF. The CDR3 DNA reads as TGTGCCAGCAGCCAAAAAGGCGGGGGAGCGTACCAAGAGACCCAGTACTTC. The variable domain in full, completed from reference TRBV14 and TRBJ2-5, reads EAGVTQFPSHSVIEKGQTVTLRCDPISGHDNLYWYRRVMGKEIKFLLHFVKESKQDESGMPNNRFLAERTGGTYSTLKVQPAELEDSGVYFCASSQKGGGAYQETQYFGPGTRLLVL.

The gene calls are TRBV20-1 and TRBJ2-1; TRBD1 matches 10 bases. Trimming took 0 bases from V and 9 from J; bases not matched to a gene: 5. The CDR3 extends over 14 amino acids. CDR1 is DFQATT and CDR2 is SNEGSKA in the germline V gene (reference sequence). CDR3 DNA sequence: TGCAGTGCTAGAGAGTCGACAGGGGGCAGTGAGCAGTTCTTC. Translating gives CSARESTGGSEQFF.

This clonotype was seen at least ten times. The genes are TRBV7-6 and TRBJ2-1; 8 bases fit TRBD2. The CDR3 is 17 amino acids. Per germline, CDR1 SGHVS and CDR2 FNYEAQ. The V segment lost 1 base and the J segment 4 bases; nucleotides outside the gene matches: 9. The CDR3 DNA follows: TGTGCCAGCAGCTTAGGGTCCTCTAGCGGGTGGTACAATGAGCAGTTCTTC. This gives the protein CASSLGSSSGWYNEQFF.

The rearrangement uses TRBV7-2 and TRBJ2-5; 12 bases line up with TRBD2. J gave up 5 bases and V 1 base, and 14 bases lay outside the gene matches. Per germline, CDR1 SGHTA and CDR2 FQGNSA. The CDR3 has 19 residues. Here the CDR3 reads CASSLVIRLAGGPGETQYF. CDR3 nucleotide sequence: TGTGCCAGCAGCTTAGTAATTCGGCTAGCGGGGGGGCCCGGGGAGACCCAGTACTTC. Complete variable domain (other parts from reference TRBV7-2 and TRBJ2-5): GAGVSQSPSNKVTEKGKDVELRCDPISGHTALYWYRQSLGQGLEFLIYFQGNSAPDKSGLPSDRFSAERTGGSVSTLTIQRTQQEDSAVYLCASSLVIRLAGGPGETQYFGPGTRLLVL.